What follows are 24 T cell receptor delta chains derived from one specimen sequenced in a study of gamma-delta chains in newborns, infants, children. TCRdb reanalysed the reads with CATT. The table lists about 3,800 delta-chain clones, 1.9% of them singletons. The specimen was blood. The receptors here all came from a child who was a newborn, infant or young child, either healthy, febrile or measles-vaccinated (not recorded which).

This chain joins TRDV2 and TRDJ2; TRDD3 matches 8 bases. In germline, CDR1 is GEAIGNYY, CDR2 EKD. Losses at the gene ends were 1 base for V and 0 bases for J; bases not matched to a gene: 15. CDR3 length: 20 amino acids. Here the CDR3 reads CACDTRKWDTRKALTAQLFF. The CDR3 region has the DNA TGTGCCTGTGACACGAGGAAGTGGGATACGCGAAAAGCTTTGACAGCACAACTCTTCTTT.

V usage is TRAV29/DV5 and J usage is TRDJ1; TRDD3 agrees at 8 bases. The CDR3 is 15 residues long. Germline V gene sequence: CDR1 NSMFDY, CDR2 ISSIKDK. V lost 2 bases to trimming and J lost 2 bases; unmatched junction nucleotides: 8. The CDR3, as DNA: TGTGCAGCAAGAAGTATAATGGGGGATACCGATAAACTCATCTTT. This translates into CAARSIMGDTDKLIF. The variable domain in full, completed from reference TRAV29/DV5 and TRDJ1, reads DQQVKQNSPSLSVQEGRISILNCDYTNSMFDYFLWYKKYPAEGPTFLISISSIKDKNEDGRFTVFLNKSAKHLSLHIVPSQPGDSAVYFCAARSIMGDTDKLIFGKGTRVTVEP.

This clone was seen more than once but under ten times. A much larger clone lies a single base off, so this may be a read error. The CDR3 nucleotides are TGTGCTCTTGGGGAACTTTGTAAGGACTTCTCCGATAAACTCATCTTT. Translated: CALGELCKDFSDKLIF. This chain connects TRDV1 to TRDJ1, with unresolved D. Trimming shortened V by 0 bases and J by 3 bases, and 14 bases separated the two germline ends. The CDR3 consists of 16 residues. Germline V gives CDR1 TSWWSYY, CDR2 QGS.

The V gene was left uncalled, and the J gene is TRDJ2; TRDD3 reflects the table's D call only, with no check against the DNA. CDR3 size: 18 residues. In DNA form, the CDR3 reads TGTGCAGCAAGCGCGGGGCTACTGGGGGATACGCTGACAGCACAACTCTTCTTT. The encoded protein is CAASAGLLGDTLTAQLFF.

This clone occurred a few times. This is likely an artifact of a read error, given a far larger clone one base away. Other DNA sequences in the sample encode the same CDR3. V usage is TRDV2 and J usage is TRDJ3, with D perhaps matching TRDD3 (5 bases). Germline assignment: CDR1 GEAIGNYY and CDR2 EKD. The CDR3 covers 15 residues. The CDR3 loop reads CACDTGYWDTRQMFF. The DNA for the CDR3 is TGCGCCTGTGACACCGGATACTGGGACACCCGACAGATGTTTTTC.

This clone counts as medium-sized. The chain joins TRDV2 to TRDJ2; TRDD3 aligns across 8 bases. This CDR3 spans 14 amino acids. Per the germline V gene, CDR1 is GEAIGNYY and CDR2 is EKD. Germline trimming cut 3 bases from V and 7 bases from J; bases unmatched to any gene: 6. The CDR3 loop is CACDLLGGKAQLFF. As DNA, the CDR3 is TGTGCCTGTGACCTACTGGGGGGGAAAGCACAACTCTTCTTT.

This clone has more than one count but fewer than ten. This probably arose from a read error, given a far larger clone one base away. The CDR3: CACDTVVLTWDTRQLFF. The CDR3 nucleotides are TGTGCCTGTGACACCGTTGTACTGACCTGGGACACCCGACAGTTGTTTTTC. The chain recombines TRDV2 with TRDJ3; tentatively, D is TRDD3 (5 bases). This CDR3 region has 17 residues. In germline, CDR1 is GEAIGNYY, CDR2 EKD.

By sample fraction, this clone is medium-sized. The chain uses TRDV3 and TRDJ1; no reliable D call. V lost 0 bases and J 0 bases, leaving 5 bases between the germline ends. CDR3 length: 12 amino acids. Per germline, CDR1 TVYSNPD and CDR2 GDNSRS (reference sequence). The CDR3 coding sequence is TGTGCCTTTAGGGGGTACACCGATAAACTCATCTTT. Its translation: CAFRGYTDKLIF.

There are a few counts of this clone. This may be a read error: a much more frequent sequence differs by one nucleotide. Other DNA sequences in this sample translate to the same CDR3. The V call is TRDV1, the J call TRDJ2; the D is unclear. Germline V lookup: CDR1 TSWWSYY, CDR2 QGS. This CDR3 region has 15 residues. The CDR3 region is CALGEFWTLTAQLFF. The CDR3 DNA is TGTGCTCTTGGGGAATTCTGGACTTTGACAGCACAACTCTTCTTC.

In regard to this clone: This clone may be a read error of a much larger clone one base away. The V gene is TRDV2, the J gene TRDJ3, with 7 bases lining up with TRDD3. The CDR3 covers 18 residues. Looked up from germline, CDR1 is GEAIGNYY and CDR2 is EKD. CDR3 sequence: CARDTLGVSSWDTRQMFF. CDR3 DNA sequence: TGTGCCCGTGACACTCTGGGGGTCAGCTCCTGGGACACCCGACAGATGTTTTTC.

This clone is medium-sized by share. The V and J genes are TRDV2 and TRDJ3; TRDD3 aligns across 9 bases. The CDR3 loop spans 20 amino acids. Germline assignment: CDR1 GEAIGNYY and CDR2 EKD. V shed 0 bases and J 2 bases; nucleotides not matched to a gene: 10. CDR3 coding DNA: TGTGCCTGTGACACCGTGGGGGATAACGGGAGAACCTGGGACACCCGACAGATGTTTTTC. This translates into CACDTVGDNGRTWDTRQMFF.

Comments on this clone: A far larger clone is off by one base, so a read error is likely. The J gene is TRDJ3, the V gene TRDV2; 8 nucleotides align to TRDD3. No J segment appears in TCRdb, so it was assigned here by matching the sequence to germline. V lost 0 bases and J lost 0; bases outside the gene matches: 12. Germline V lookup: CDR1 GEAIGNYY, CDR2 EKD. CDR3 size: 21 residues. CDR3 residues: CACDTSFGGDISSWDTRQMFF. In DNA form, the CDR3 reads TGTGCCTGTGACACCTCCTTTGGGGGGGATATCAGCTCCTGGGACACCCGACAGATGTTTTTC.

As regards this clone: This CDR3 is also generated by other DNA sequences in the sample. J is TRDJ2 and V is TRDV2; D perhaps matches TRDD3 (6 bases). V was pared by 0 bases and J by 2 bases, with 18 bases between. There are 18 residues in the CDR3. Germline V gene sequence: CDR1 GEAIGNYY, CDR2 EKD. DNA of the CDR3: TGTGCCTGTGACACCATAAATCGGGGGACTCCCTTGACAGCACAACTCTTCTTT. Amino acid sequence: CACDTINRGTPLTAQLFF.

The sample holds a few counts of this clone. This may be a read error, as it is one base from a much larger clone. J is TRDJ3 and V is TRDV2; possibly TRDD3 for D (6 bases). This CDR3 is 19 amino acids long. Germline V gives CDR1 GEAIGNYY, CDR2 EKD. CDR3 sequence reads: CACDTAGGPGSWGTRQMFF. As DNA, the CDR3 is TGTGCCTGTGACACCGCGGGGGGACCAGGCTCCTGGGGCACCCGACAGATGTTTTTC.

In the case of this clone: At one end, the junction sequence differs from germline, possibly due to a read error. Other DNA sequences in this specimen translate into the identical CDR3. This chain uses TRDV2 with TRDJ3; TRDD3 agrees at 9 bases. CDR1 GEAIGNYY and CDR2 EKD come from the germline V gene. The CDR3 runs to 20 residues. The CDR3 DNA reads as TGTGCCTGTGACACCGTGAACGGGGGATACACCCCCTGGGACACCCGGCAGATGTTTTTC. This gives the protein CACDTVNGGYTPWDTRQMFF.

The chain links TRDV2 to TRDJ2, with TRDD3 identical over 13 bases. The CDR3 has 18 residues. Trimming removed 0 bases from V and 2 bases from J; junction bases left unmatched: 5. The germline gives CDR1 GEAIGNYY, CDR2 EKD. Here the CDR3 DNA reads TGTGCCTGTGACACCGTACTGGGGGATACGCGCTTGACAGCACAACTCTTCTTT. It encodes CACDTVLGDTRLTAQLFF.

This clone was seen more than once but under ten times. Other nucleotide sequences in the sample specify the same CDR3. The CDR3 nucleotides are TGTGCCTGTGACACCGTGGGGGATACGCGATCCTGGGACACCCGACAGATGTTTTTC. Its translation is CACDTVGDTRSWDTRQMFF. This chain links TRDV2 with TRDJ3; 11 bases agree with TRDD3. This CDR3 is 19 amino acids long. The germline gives CDR1 GEAIGNYY, CDR2 EKD. V shed 0 bases, J shed 1 base, and the junction held 4 bases outside the gene matches.

This clone was observed a handful of times. The chain has TRDV1 and TRDJ1; 7 positions agree with TRDD3. The germline V gene encodes CDR1 TSWWSYY and CDR2 QGS. J was trimmed by 0 bases and V by 1 base; bases with no gene match: 8. The CDR3 spans 17 residues. The DNA of the CDR3 is TGTGCTCTTGGGGAACGAGAGGGATACCCGTACACCGATAAACTCATCTTT. Translating it yields CALGEREGYPYTDKLIF.

A note on this clone: A much larger clone lies a single base off, so this may be a read error. This same CDR3 is encoded by further DNA sequences in the sample. The genes are TRDV2 and TRDJ1; 7 bases match TRDD3. Looked up from germline, CDR1 is GEAIGNYY and CDR2 is EKD. V lost 0 bases to trimming and J lost 0 bases; unmatched junction nucleotides: 0. There are 14 residues in the CDR3. The DNA of the CDR3 is TGTGCCTGTGACACCTGGGGGAACACCGATAAACTCATCTTT. It translates to CACDTWGNTDKLIF.

This clone was observed a handful of times. Other DNA sequences in the sample encode the same CDR3. V and J are TRDV2 and TRDJ3; TRDD3 agrees at 9 bases. Germline trimming cut 1 base from V and 0 bases from J; bases unmatched to any gene: 3. CDR3 length: 18 amino acids. Germline V gene data show CDR1 as GEAIGNYY and CDR2 as EKD. The CDR3 here is CACDTYWGSSWDTRQMFF. The CDR3 DNA reads TGTGCCTGTGACACGTACTGGGGGAGCTCCTGGGACACCCGACAGATGTTTTTC.

Notes on this clone: One end of the junction fails to match germline, which may point to a read error. The gene calls are TRDV2 and TRDJ3; D possibly corresponds to TRDD3 (5 bases). The CDR3 loop spans 18 amino acids. CDR1 is GEAIGNYY, CDR2 EKD, per germline. The CDR3 nucleotides read TGTGCCTGTGACACCGGCTGGGCGAGCTCCTGGGACACCCGGCAGATGTTTTTC. This encodes CACDTGWASSWDTRQMFF.

The chain is built from TRDV2 and TRDJ3; 9 nucleotides match TRDD3. The CDR3 runs to 18 residues. V lost 0 bases to trimming and J lost 3 bases; unmatched junction nucleotides: 5. Germline-derived CDR1 and CDR2 are GEAIGNYY and EKD. CDR3 in amino acids: CACDTVLGENWDTRQMFF. In nucleotides, the CDR3 is TGTGCCTGTGACACCGTACTGGGGGAAAACTGGGACACCCGACAGATGTTTTTC.

This clone was observed a handful of times. The chain combines TRDV1 with TRDJ1, with TRDD3 matching 10 bases. V trimming: 0 bases; J trimming: 2 bases; junction bases outside the gene matches: 9. Germline V lookup: CDR1 TSWWSYY, CDR2 QGS. The CDR3 has 18 amino acids. The CDR3 protein is CALGELKDWGIVTDKLIF. CDR3 sequence (DNA): TGTGCTCTTGGGGAACTGAAGGACTGGGGGATTGTGACCGATAAACTCATCTTT.

For this clone: This clone may be a read error of a much larger clone one base away. Distinct nucleotide sequences in the sample also encode this CDR3. The rearrangement links TRDV2 to TRDJ3; 12 nucleotides match TRDD3. The germline V gene has CDR1 GEAIGNYY and CDR2 EKD. V dropped 3 bases and J dropped 4; count of bases not matched to a gene: 9. The CDR3 contains 19 residues. CDR3 region: CACDSVLGDTDWDTRQMFF. The CDR3 nucleotides are TGTGCCTGTGACTCAGTACTGGGGGATACAGATTGGGACACCCGACAGATGTTTTTC.